Below, 15 T cell receptor beta chains from the same sample are listed, as sequenced in a study of blood T cell repertoires in COVID-19. The method was immunoSEQ multiplex PCR; TCRdb's version includes in-frame clones alone and lacks a portion of them. The sample has more than 300,000 clones; approximately 90% are singletons. Sequenced material: PBMCs or T cells enriched from blood (not recorded which). These receptors were collected from a woman aged 18-29 years who had recovered from COVID-19.

This clone has only a few counts. This CDR3 is also generated by other DNA sequences in the sample. The V and J genes are TRBV29-1 and TRBJ1-1; D is unclear. This CDR3 spans 10 amino acids. CDR1 is SQVTM and CDR2 is ANQGSEA in the germline V gene. V lost 6 bases, J lost 4 bases, and 6 bases lay in between. The CDR3 protein is CSVKSTEAFF. The CDR3 bases are TGCAGCGTAAAGAGCACTGAAGCTTTCTTT.

The chain is built from TRBV21-1 and TRBJ2-5; the table gives TRBD1 as D, unverified against the DNA. TRBV21-1 corresponds to a pseudogene. This CDR3 is built from 16 residues. DNA of the CDR3: TGTGCCAGCAGCAAAGTAGGGGGACAGGAGAAAGAGACCCAGTACTTC. Protein product: CASSKVGGQEKETQYF.

The chain links TRBV6-2 or TRBV6-3 to TRBJ2-7; no clear D. The germline gives CDR1 MNHEY, CDR2 SVGEGT. The CDR3 covers 14 residues. V was shortened by 0 bases and J by 5 bases, with 11 bases between the two germline ends. Here the CDR3 reads CASSYSTERNEQYF. The CDR3 DNA is TGTGCCAGCAGTTACTCTACAGAAAGGAACGAGCAGTACTTC.

The chain carries TRBV5-1 and TRBJ1-1; no firm D call. CDR1 SGHRS and CDR2 YFSETQ come from the germline V gene. The CDR3 totals 14 residues. The ends were cut back, 3 bases at V and 5 bases at J, with 14 bases in the middle. The CDR3 loop is CASSSSEGGTEAFF. In DNA form, the CDR3 reads TGCGCCAGCAGCTCGAGCGAGGGAGGGACTGAAGCTTTCTTT.

Only a few counts were recorded for this clone. The J gene is TRBJ1-2, the V gene TRBV5-6, with D unclear. This CDR3 region has 12 residues. In germline, CDR1 is SGHDT, CDR2 YYEEEE. Between the trimmed V and J ends, which lost 1 base and 2 bases, there was a span of 3 bases. CDR3 residues: CASSLSNYGYTF. The CDR3 region has the DNA TGTGCCAGCAGCTTGTCGAACTATGGCTACACCTTC. The whole variable domain, filled in from reference TRBV5-6 and TRBJ1-2, reads DAGVTQSPTHLIKTRGQQVTLRCSPKSGHDTVSWYQQALGQGPQFIFQYYEEEERQRGNFPDRFSGHQFPNYSSELNVNALLLGDSALYLCASSLSNYGYTFGSGTRLTVV.

Comments on this clone: The same CDR3 can be traced to other DNA sequences in this sample. The chain couples TRBV18 to TRBJ1-4; D possibly corresponds to TRBD1 (5 bases). The germline V gene has CDR1 KGHSH and CDR2 LQKENI. The CDR3 is 14 amino acids. The V end was cut by 3 bases, the J end by 5 bases, with 10 bases between. CDR3 residues: CASSPQGLNEKLFF. Here the CDR3 DNA reads TGTGCCAGCTCACCCCAGGGCCTAAATGAAAAACTGTTTTTT. Supplemented by reference TRBV18 and TRBJ1-4, the full variable domain reads NAGVMQNPRHLVRRRGQEARLRCSPMKGHSHVYWYRQLPEEGLKFMVYLQKENIIDESGMPKERFSAEFPKEGPSILRIQQVVRGDSAAYFCASSPQGLNEKLFFGSGTQLSVL.

J is TRBJ1-6 and V is TRBV28; 7 bases match TRBD1. J was trimmed by 12 bases and V by 1 base; bases with no gene match: 3. Germline V gene data show CDR1 as MDHEN and CDR2 as SYDVKM. The CDR3 contains 13 residues. This chain's CDR3 is CASSLLQGQPLHF. The CDR3 region has the DNA TGTGCCAGCAGTTTATTACAGGGGCAACCCCTCCACTTT.

CDR3 sequence: CASSLRGGTDTQYF. DNA of the CDR3: TGTGCCAGCAGCTTAAGGGGAGGGACAGATACGCAGTATTTT. The J gene is TRBJ2-3, the V gene TRBV9, with 7 bases identical to TRBD2. The germline gives CDR1 SGDLS, CDR2 YYNGEE. This CDR3 has 14 residues. Trimming removed 4 bases from V and 3 bases from J; junction bases left unmatched: 5.

The J gene is TRBJ1-1, the V gene TRBV9; TRBD1 matches 7 bases. V gave up 3 bases and J gave up 0 bases; unmatched junction bases: 8. Looked up from germline, CDR1 is SGDLS and CDR2 is YYNGEE. The CDR3 spans 16 residues. DNA of the CDR3: TGTGCCAGCAGCGGGGGACAGTCGATCATGAACACTGAAGCTTTCTTT. This codes for CASSGGQSIMNTEAFF. The variable domain in full, with the rest retrieved from reference TRBV9 and TRBJ1-1, is DSGVTQTPKHLITATGQRVTLRCSPRSGDLSVYWYQQSLDQGLQFLIQYYNGEERAKGNILERFSAQQFPDLHSELNLSSLELGDSALYFCASSGGQSIMNTEAFFGQGTRLTVV.

This clone came up a few times. The chain couples TRBV9 to TRBJ1-6; the D is unclear. Germline CDR1 is SGDLS and CDR2 is YYNGEE. The CDR3 length is 15 residues. V was clipped by 0 bases and J by 2 bases, with 6 bases between them. CDR3 sequence (DNA): TGTGCCAGCAGCGTAGGGCCAGCCTATAATTCACCCCTCCACTTT. Translation gives CASSVGPAYNSPLHF.

The V gene is TRBV10-3, the J gene TRBJ2-7; perhaps TRBD2 as D (6 bases). Germline CDR1 reads ENHRY; CDR2 reads SYGVKD. This CDR3 is built from 15 residues. V lost 0 bases and J lost 3, with 12 bases in between. Here the CDR3 reads CAISESEGLDYEQYF. The CDR3, as DNA: TGTGCCATCAGTGAGTCGGAGGGGCTAGACTACGAGCAGTACTTC.

This clone occurred once. The rearrangement uses TRBV27 and TRBJ1-1; the D is unclear. The CDR3 is 14 residues long. Trimming stripped 2 bases from V and 5 bases from J, with 12 bases between. Germline V gives CDR1 MNHEY, CDR2 SMNVEV (reference sequence). The chain's CDR3 is CASSLLGLRTEAFF. DNA of the CDR3: TGTGCCAGCAGTTTACTAGGCCTAAGAACTGAAGCTTTCTTT.

The chain combines TRBV4-3 with TRBJ2-1; D may be TRBD1 (6 bases). The length of the CDR3 is 14 residues. Trimming shortened V by 1 base and J by 8 bases, and 12 bases separated the two germline ends. The germline V gene has CDR1 LGHNA and CDR2 YSLEER. DNA for the CDR3: TGCGCCAGCAGCCAAGTGGGCAGGGGAGATGAGCAGTTCTTC. Protein product: CASSQVGRGDEQFF.

V and J are TRBV7-2 and TRBJ1-2; tentative D call: TRBD1 (5 bases). In germline, CDR1 is SGHTA, CDR2 FQGNSA. V was trimmed by 5 bases and J by 12 bases, leaving 13 bases between them. The CDR3 sequence is 11 residues long. CDR3 in amino acids: CASSPERGNTF. CDR3 DNA: TGTGCCAGCAGCCCGGAGCGGGGGAACACCTTC. The whole variable domain, filled in from reference TRBV7-2 and TRBJ1-2, reads GAGVSQSPSNKVTEKGKDVELRCDPISGHTALYWYRQSLGQGLEFLIYFQGNSAPDKSGLPSDRFSAERTGGSVSTLTIQRTQQEDSAVYLCASSPERGNTFGSGTRLTVV.

V and J are TRBV4-1 and TRBJ2-7; 8 bases map to TRBD1. V lost 0 bases, J lost 4 bases, and 8 bases stayed unmatched. CDR1 and CDR2 (germline): MGHRA, YSYEKL. This CDR3 has 16 amino acids. The CDR3 region is CASSQEGRGPGYEQYF. The CDR3 nucleotides read TGCGCCAGCAGCCAAGAGGGCAGGGGGCCTGGGTACGAGCAGTACTTC.